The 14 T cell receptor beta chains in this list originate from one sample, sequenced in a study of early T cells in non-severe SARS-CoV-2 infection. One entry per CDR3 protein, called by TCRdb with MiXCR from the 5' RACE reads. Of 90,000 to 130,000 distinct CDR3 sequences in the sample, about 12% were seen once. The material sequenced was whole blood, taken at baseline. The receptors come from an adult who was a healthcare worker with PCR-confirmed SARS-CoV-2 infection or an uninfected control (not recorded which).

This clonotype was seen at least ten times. The CDR3 region is CASSFRGLPVTQYF. The CDR3 coding sequence is TGCGCCAGCAGCTTCAGGGGGCTTCCAGTGACCCAGTACTTC. This chain uses TRBV5-1 with TRBJ2-5; the match to TRBD1 covers 8 bases. Germline V gene data show CDR1 as SGHRS and CDR2 as YFSETQ. V shed 2 bases and J 7 bases; nucleotides not matched to a gene: 7. The CDR3 is 14 amino acids.

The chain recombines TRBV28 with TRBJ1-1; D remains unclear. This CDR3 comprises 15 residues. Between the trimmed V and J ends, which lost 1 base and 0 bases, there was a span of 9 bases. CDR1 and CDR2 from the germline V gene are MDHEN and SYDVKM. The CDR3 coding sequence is TGTGCCAGCAGTTTATCCGCCAGGCTGAACACTGAAGCTTTCTTT. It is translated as CASSLSARLNTEAFF.

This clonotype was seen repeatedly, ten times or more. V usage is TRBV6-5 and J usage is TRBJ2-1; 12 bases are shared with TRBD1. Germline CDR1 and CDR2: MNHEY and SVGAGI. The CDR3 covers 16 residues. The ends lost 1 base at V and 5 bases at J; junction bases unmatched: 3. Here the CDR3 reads CASSYWGTGGHNEQFF. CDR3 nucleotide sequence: TGTGCCAGCAGTTACTGGGGGACAGGGGGCCACAATGAGCAGTTCTTC.

The DNA for the CDR3 is TGTGCCAGCAGCCTGGCCCGGGGCTCTGGAAACACCATATATTTT. Amino acids: CASSLARGSGNTIYF. The chain is built from TRBV11-2 and TRBJ1-3, with D unclear. The germline gives CDR1 SGHAT, CDR2 FQNNGV. This CDR3 contains 15 residues. The V end lost 5 bases, the J end lost 0 bases, and 11 bases lay between the germline ends.

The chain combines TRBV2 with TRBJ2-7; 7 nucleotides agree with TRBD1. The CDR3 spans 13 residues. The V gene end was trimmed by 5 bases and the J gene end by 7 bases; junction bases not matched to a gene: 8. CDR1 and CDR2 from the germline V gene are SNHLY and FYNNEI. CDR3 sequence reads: CASSIDRAGEQYF. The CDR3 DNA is TGTGCCAGCAGTATCGACAGGGCTGGGGAGCAGTACTTC.

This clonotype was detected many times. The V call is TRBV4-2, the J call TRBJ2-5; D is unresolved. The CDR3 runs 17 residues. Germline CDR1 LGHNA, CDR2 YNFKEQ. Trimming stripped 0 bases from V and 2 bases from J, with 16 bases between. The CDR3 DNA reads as TGTGCCAGCAGCCAAGATCCGCGGCCATCCATGCAAGAGACCCAGTACTTC. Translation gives CASSQDPRPSMQETQYF.

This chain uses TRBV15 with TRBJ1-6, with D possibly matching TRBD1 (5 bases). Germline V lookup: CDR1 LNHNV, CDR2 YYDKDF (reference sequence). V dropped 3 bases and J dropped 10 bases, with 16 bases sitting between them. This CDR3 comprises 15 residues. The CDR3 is CATSSLRGGNSPLHF. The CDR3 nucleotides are TGTGCCACCAGCAGCCTTAGGGGAGGGAACTCACCCCTCCACTTT.

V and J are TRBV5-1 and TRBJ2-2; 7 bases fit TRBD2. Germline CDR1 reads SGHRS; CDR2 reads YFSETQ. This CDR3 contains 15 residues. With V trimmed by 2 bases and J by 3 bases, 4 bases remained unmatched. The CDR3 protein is CASSFRGDDTGELFF. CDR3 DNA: TGCGCCAGCAGCTTCCGGGGGGATGACACCGGGGAGCTGTTTTTT.

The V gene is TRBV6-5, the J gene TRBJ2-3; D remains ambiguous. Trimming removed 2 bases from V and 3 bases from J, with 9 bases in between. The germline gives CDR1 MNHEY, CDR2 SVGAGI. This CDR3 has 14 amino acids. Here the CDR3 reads CASSYVGPTDTQYF. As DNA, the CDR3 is TGTGCCAGCAGTTACGTTGGGCCTACAGATACGCAGTATTTT.

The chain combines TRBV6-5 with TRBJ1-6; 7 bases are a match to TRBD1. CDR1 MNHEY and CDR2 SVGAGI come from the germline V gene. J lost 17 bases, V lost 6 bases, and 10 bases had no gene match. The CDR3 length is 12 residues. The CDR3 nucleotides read TGTGCCAGCAGCCTGGACAGGCGACGATTCCACTTT. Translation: CASSLDRRRFHF.

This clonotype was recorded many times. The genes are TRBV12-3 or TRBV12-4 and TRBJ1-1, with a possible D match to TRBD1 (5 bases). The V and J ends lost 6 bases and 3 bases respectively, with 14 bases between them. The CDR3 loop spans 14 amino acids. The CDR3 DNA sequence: TGTGCCAGCAGCCTGGGGCGAGGATACACTGAAGCTTTCTTT. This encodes CASSLGRGYTEAFF.

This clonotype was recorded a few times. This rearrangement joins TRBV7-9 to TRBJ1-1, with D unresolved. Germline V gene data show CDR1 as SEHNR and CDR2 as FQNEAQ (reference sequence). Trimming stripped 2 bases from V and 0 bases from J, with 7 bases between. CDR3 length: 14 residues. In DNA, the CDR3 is TGTGCCAGCAGCTTAACCACCATGAACACTGAAGCTTTCTTT. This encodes CASSLTTMNTEAFF.

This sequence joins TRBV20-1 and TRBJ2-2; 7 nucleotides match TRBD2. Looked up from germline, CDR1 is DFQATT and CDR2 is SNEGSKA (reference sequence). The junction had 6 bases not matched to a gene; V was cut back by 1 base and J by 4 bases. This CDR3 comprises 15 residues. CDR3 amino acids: CSARVTGGGTGELFF. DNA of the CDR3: TGCAGTGCTAGAGTGACGGGAGGCGGCACCGGGGAGCTGTTTTTT.

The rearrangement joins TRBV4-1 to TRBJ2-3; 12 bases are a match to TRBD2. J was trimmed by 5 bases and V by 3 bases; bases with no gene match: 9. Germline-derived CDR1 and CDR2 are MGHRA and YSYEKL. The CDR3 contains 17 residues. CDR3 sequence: CASSHLGTSGRGDTQYF. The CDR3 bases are TGCGCCAGCAGCCACCTAGGGACTAGCGGGCGAGGAGATACGCAGTATTTT.